Below are 17 T cell receptor beta chains sequenced from a single sample in a study of PD-1 blockade in mismatch repair-deficient tumors. Measured with immunoSEQ multiplex PCR; TCRdb has only the in-frame clones, and not every one. This sample yields 35,000 or so clones, of which around 83% are seen a single time; 3% to 4.5% belongs to the top ten. The specimen was peripheral blood, collected approximately 80 weeks after starting pembrolizumab. The receptors originated from an adult with mismatch repair-deficient cancer.

CDR3 sequence (DNA): TGTGCCAGCAGCTTAGCGCAAAACAATCAGCCCCAGCATTTT. Encoded protein: CASSLAQNNQPQHF. The chain carries TRBV7-8 and TRBJ1-5; no firm D call. The CDR3 runs to 14 residues. Germline V gene sequence: CDR1 SGHVS, CDR2 FQNEAQ. Trimming stripped 0 bases from V and 3 bases from J, with 6 bases between.

The rearrangement uses TRBV15 and TRBJ2-7, with TRBD2 matching 8 bases. Trimming at V came to 0 bases and at J to 4 bases, leaving 5 bases not matched to a gene. The length of the CDR3 is 15 residues. Germline V gene lookup returns CDR1 LNHNV and CDR2 YYDKDF (reference sequence). The CDR3 spells CATSRETSGVYEQYF. The CDR3, as DNA: TGTGCCACCAGCAGAGAAACTAGCGGAGTATACGAGCAGTACTTC. The whole variable domain, remainder taken from reference TRBV15 and TRBJ2-7, is DAMVIQNPRYQVTQFGKPVTLSCSQTLNHNVMYWYQQKSSQAPKLLFHYYDKDFNNEADTPDNFQSRRPNTSFCFLDIRSPGLGDTAMYLCATSRETSGVYEQYFGPGTRLTVT.

The chain joins TRBV29-1 to TRBJ2-5; 7 bases align to TRBD1. CDR1 and CDR2 (germline): SQVTM, ANQGSEA. The CDR3 length is 12 residues. V dropped 6 bases and J dropped 4; count of bases not matched to a gene: 5. CDR3: CSVDRARETQYF. The DNA for the CDR3 is TGCAGCGTCGACAGGGCGCGAGAGACCCAGTACTTC.

The chain links TRBV4-2 to TRBJ1-2, with a possible D match to TRBD1 (5 bases). V lost 1 base to trimming and J lost 6 bases, with 12 bases between them. Looked up from germline, CDR1 is LGHNA and CDR2 is YNFKEQ. This CDR3 comprises 14 residues. The CDR3 region has the DNA TGTGCCAGCAGCCAAGTACTCGGGGGAAATGGCTACACCTTC. As protein: CASSQVLGGNGYTF.

The rearrangement joins TRBV6-4 to TRBJ1-5; TRBD1 matches 9 bases. There are 14 residues in the CDR3. V shed 5 bases, J shed 7 bases, and the junction held 6 bases outside the gene matches. Germline V CDR1 and CDR2: MRHNA, SNTAGT. In nucleotides, the CDR3 is TGTGCCAGCAGTAAGGACAGGGGACAACAGCCCCAGCATTTT. This codes for CASSKDRGQQPQHF.

DNA for the CDR3: TGTGCCAGCAGCCTAACAACGAACACTGAAGCTTTCTTT. It translates to CASSLTTNTEAFF. The genes are TRBV11-2 and TRBJ1-1; D is uncertain. The germline V gene encodes CDR1 SGHAT and CDR2 FQNNGV. Between the trimmed V and J ends, which lost 5 bases and 1 base, there was a span of 8 bases. This CDR3 region has 13 residues.

V is TRBV30 and J is TRBJ2-7; 11 bases map to TRBD2. The CDR3 spans 15 residues. Per germline, CDR1 GTSNPN and CDR2 SVGIG (reference sequence). J lost 0 bases, V lost 2 bases, and 3 bases had no gene match. CDR3 residues: CAWSTLAGGSYEQYF. The CDR3 DNA follows: TGTGCCTGGAGTACGCTAGCGGGAGGCTCCTACGAGCAGTACTTC. The full variable domain, in which reference TRBV30 and TRBJ2-7 provide the parts outside the CDR3, is SQTIHQWPATLVQPVGSPLSLECTVEGTSNPNLYWYRQAAGRGLQLLFYSVGIGQISSEVPQNLSASRPQDRQFILSSKKLLLSDSGFYLCAWSTLAGGSYEQYFGPGTRLTVT.

The chain has TRBV11-2 and TRBJ1-3; tentatively, D is TRBD1 (6 bases). Trimming stripped 4 bases from V and 2 bases from J, with 12 bases between. CDR1 is SGHAT and CDR2 is FQNNGV in the germline V gene. CDR3 length equals 15 residues. The CDR3 is CASSSIRGAGNTIYF. CDR3 sequence (DNA): TGTGCCAGCAGCTCTATCAGGGGCGCTGGAAACACCATATATTTT.

The J gene is TRBJ2-7, the V gene TRBV6-6; 7 bases align to TRBD1. Trimming cost V 6 bases and J 6 bases; bases outside gene matches: 8. The germline gives CDR1 MNHNY, CDR2 SVGAGI (reference sequence). CDR3 size: 13 residues. CDR3 sequence: CASRSTTGSEQYF. The CDR3 coding sequence is TGTGCCAGCAGATCCACGACAGGGTCCGAGCAGTACTTC.

The chain is built from TRBV9 and TRBJ2-5; weak D call: TRBD1 (6 bases). Germline V CDR1 and CDR2: SGDLS, YYNGEE. The germline V and J ends were trimmed by 0 bases and 4 bases, with 7 bases remaining between them. This CDR3 comprises 13 residues. The DNA for the CDR3 is TGTGCCAGCAGCGTAGAAGGGGGAGAGACCCAGTACTTC. Encoded protein: CASSVEGGETQYF. Full variable domain (rest looked up from reference TRBV9 and TRBJ2-5): DSGVTQTPKHLITATGQRVTLRCSPRSGDLSVYWYQQSLDQGLQFLIQYYNGEERAKGNILERFSAQQFPDLHSELNLSSLELGDSALYFCASSVEGGETQYFGPGTRLLVL.

The table lists this clone with a count of one. The J gene is TRBJ2-7, the V gene TRBV29-1; no clear D. Germline CDR1 SQVTM, CDR2 ANQGSEA. The CDR3 is made up of 11 amino acids. V gave up 8 bases and J gave up 5 bases, with 13 bases separating them. Here the CDR3 reads CSSKPPNEQYF. The DNA for the CDR3 is TGCAGCTCCAAACCCCCGAACGAGCAGTACTTC.

The chain joins TRBV5-4 to TRBJ2-3; D is perhaps TRBD2 (6 bases). The CDR3 has 13 residues. The V gene lost 0 bases and the J gene lost 6 bases, with 8 bases spanning the gap. Germline V gene data show CDR1 as SGHNT and CDR2 as YYREEE (reference sequence). The CDR3 sequence: CASSLAGGDTQYF. The CDR3, as DNA: TGTGCCAGCAGCTTGGCCGGAGGGGATACGCAGTATTTT.

This clone came up once. This rearrangement joins TRBV2 to TRBJ1-2; TRBD1 aligns across 7 bases. J gave up 3 bases and V 6 bases, and 7 bases lay outside the gene matches. Per the germline V gene, CDR1 is SNHLY and CDR2 is FYNNEI. The CDR3 is 14 amino acids. CDR3 bases: TGTGCCAGCAGGGAGACAGGGAGCCACTATGGCTACACCTTC. Residues: CASRETGSHYGYTF.

The chain links TRBV19 to TRBJ2-1; perhaps TRBD2 as D (6 bases). The CDR3 runs 14 residues. Looked up from germline, CDR1 is LNHDA and CDR2 is SQIVND (reference sequence). The germline V and J ends were trimmed by 3 bases and 2 bases, with 8 bases remaining between them. The CDR3 reads CASSIRGTYNEQFF. CDR3 coding DNA: TGTGCCAGTAGTATTCGGGGGACCTACAATGAGCAGTTCTTC.

In its sample, this clone was seen once. The gene calls are TRBV9 and TRBJ1-3; TRBD1 agrees at 7 bases. With V trimmed by 0 bases and J by 14 bases, 11 bases remained unmatched. This CDR3 comprises 14 residues. CDR1 is SGDLS, CDR2 YYNGEE, per germline. The DNA for the CDR3 is TGTGCCAGCAGCGTAGTGGGGACAGCCTCATCTGTATATTTT. This codes for CASSVVGTASSVYF. The entire variable domain, with the rest obtained from reference TRBV9 and TRBJ1-3, is as follows: DSGVTQTPKHLITATGQRVTLRCSPRSGDLSVYWYQQSLDQGLQFLIQYYNGEERAKGNILERFSAQQFPDLHSELNLSSLELGDSALYFCASSVVGTASSVYFGEGSWLTVV.

The chain's CDR3 is CASSEVQGAYNEQFF. The CDR3 coding sequence is TGCGCCAGCAGTGAGGTCCAGGGGGCCTACAATGAGCAGTTCTTC. The V and J genes are TRBV10-2 and TRBJ2-1; 7 bases match TRBD1. V lost 2 bases to trimming and J lost 2 bases; unmatched junction nucleotides: 3. Germline-derived CDR1 and CDR2 are WSHSY and SAAADI. The CDR3 runs 15 residues.

The gene calls are TRBV6-5 and TRBJ1-4; weak D call: TRBD1 (5 bases). Trimming took 2 bases from V and 4 from J, leaving 11 bases between them. The V gene's germline CDR1 is MNHEY and CDR2 SVGAGI. The length of the CDR3 is 15 residues. The CDR3 here is CASSYLRAGNEKLFF. The CDR3 coding sequence is TGTGCCAGCAGTTACCTCAGGGCGGGTAATGAAAAACTGTTTTTT.